This TCR beta chain appears in the sequencing data of a study of regulatory T cells in long-lasting Graves disease. Study context: For a period under 3 months, newly diagnosed Graves' patients had taken antithyroid drugs.

Overall study results and limits: Among persistent patients, a larger number of public clonotypes were shared (roughly 2,700) than among newly diagnosed patients (just over 950). The study examined only peripheral blood, not thyroid tissue.

Ten or more counts support this clonotype. The antigen is not known. Arm-PCR of CDR3 regions and iRepertoire HTBI primers were used to build TCR beta libraries. TCRdb used MiXCR to reprocess the multiplex PCR reads, holding one entry per CDR3 protein. The sample lists around 400,000 distinct CDR3 sequences, around a sixth occurring once. Time point of the sample: newly diagnosed GD, antithyroid drugs for less than 3 months. Extracted RNA from PBMCs served as the source of the TCR library. This sequence originates from a female donor with Graves disease. This sample comprised peripheral blood mononuclear cells (PBMCs), obtained at new diagnosis, from a patient treated with antithyroid drugs.

The CDR3 region has the DNA TGTGCCAGCAGTTTGACTAGCGGGATCATATACTCCTACAATGAGCAGTTCTTC. Its translation is CASSLTSGIIYSYNEQFF. This rearrangement joins TRBV12-3 or TRBV12-4 to TRBJ2-1, with TRBD2 matching over 11 bases. V dropped 3 bases and J dropped 0; count of bases not matched to a gene: 7. The CDR3 contains 18 residues.